This entry lists 27 T cell receptor beta chains sequenced from one sample in a study of vaccination and CD4 T cells after COVID-19. The antigens for these receptors are not known. Treatment denoted: roughly 10-day PBMC culture with coronavirus spike peptide pools or control peptides (ViraFEST assay). Once obtained from cultured CD4+ T cells, the DNA was sequenced using the Oncomine TCR Beta short-read assay. From the PCR reads, TCRdb called clonotypes with MiXCR, one entry per CDR3 protein. Of approximately 12,000 distinct CDR3 sequences listed, 27% are singletons. Sequencing used CD4+ T cells from blood, cultured in vitro, obtained before SARS-CoV-2 vaccination. Every receptor here comes from a human donor who received a COVID-19 vaccine.

The chain recombines TRBV5-1 with TRBJ1-2, with D uncertain. Germline-derived CDR1 and CDR2 are SGHRS and YFSETQ. Trimming took 0 bases from V and 5 from J, leaving 5 bases between them. This CDR3 comprises 12 residues. DNA of the CDR3: TGCGCCAGCAGCTTGGCGGGTTATGGCTACACCTTC. Translating it yields CASSLAGYGYTF.

There are a few counts of this clonotype. The chain joins TRBV7-9 to TRBJ1-4; 8 nucleotides line up with TRBD1. This CDR3 region has 15 residues. The V gene end was trimmed by 5 bases and the J gene end by 5 bases; junction bases not matched to a gene: 7. Germline-derived CDR1 and CDR2 are SEHNR and FQNEAQ (reference sequence). CDR3 loop: CASSRWTGSNEKLFF. The CDR3 DNA reads TGTGCCAGCAGCCGCTGGACAGGGTCCAATGAAAAACTGTTTTTT.

This clonotype was seen a few times. This chain joins TRBV7-2 and TRBJ2-5; no firm D call. There are 16 residues in the CDR3. Germline V gene data show CDR1 as SGHTA and CDR2 as FQGNSA. Trimming cost V 0 bases and J 5 bases, with 16 bases left between them. CDR3 in DNA: TGTGCCAGCAGCTTAGCCTCAAGCCCGTCCACGGAGACCCAGTACTTC. Translation gives CASSLASSPSTETQYF.

This chain connects TRBV5-4 to TRBJ2-5; D tentatively fits TRBD1 or TRBD2 (5 bases each). Trimming removed 1 base from V and 7 bases from J, with 11 bases in between. Germline V lookup: CDR1 SGHNT, CDR2 YYREEE (reference sequence). This CDR3 comprises 13 residues. This CDR3 reads CASSLLGEGTQYF. For the CDR3, the DNA is TGTGCCAGCAGCTTGCTGGGGGAAGGGACCCAGTACTTC.

This chain joins TRBV5-1 and TRBJ1-3; 8 nucleotides match TRBD1. V lost 2 bases, J lost 0 bases, and 7 bases stayed unmatched. CDR3 length equals 17 residues. Per germline, CDR1 SGHRS and CDR2 YFSETQ. This CDR3 is CASSLRTGRSSGNTIYF. CDR3 DNA: TGCGCCAGCAGCTTAAGGACAGGGCGAAGCTCTGGAAACACCATATATTTT.

This clonotype showed up just a few times. This chain joins TRBV20-1 and TRBJ1-1; 10 nucleotides line up with TRBD1. Per the germline V gene, CDR1 is DFQATT and CDR2 is SNEGSKA (reference sequence). This CDR3 spans 16 amino acids. The V segment lost 0 bases and the J segment 3 bases; nucleotides outside the gene matches: 7. Here the CDR3 reads CSARDIIGQGDTEAFF. The DNA for the CDR3 is TGCAGTGCTAGAGATATCATCGGACAGGGGGACACTGAAGCTTTCTTT.

V is TRBV19 and J is TRBJ1-2; no definite D call. The CDR3 loop spans 13 amino acids. V gave up 7 bases and J gave up 0 bases, with 9 bases separating them. Per the germline V gene, CDR1 is LNHDA and CDR2 is SQIVND (reference sequence). CDR3 DNA sequence: TGTGCCAGTATGCCACGACCTAACTATGGCTACACCTTC. It encodes CASMPRPNYGYTF.

This clonotype is medium-sized in the sample. This sequence joins TRBV20-1 and TRBJ1-1, with D hard to call. Germline assignment: CDR1 DFQATT and CDR2 SNEGSKA (reference sequence). V was pared by 6 bases and J by 2 bases, with 10 bases between. The CDR3 consists of 12 residues. CDR3: CSARTGNTEAFF. In DNA form, the CDR3 reads TGCAGTGCGCGGACGGGAAACACTGAAGCTTTCTTT.

This clonotype was counted between two and nine times. V usage is TRBV30 and J usage is TRBJ2-7, with D tentatively TRBD1 (6 bases). CDR1 is GTSNPN, CDR2 SVGIG, per germline (reference sequence). V was pared by 3 bases and J by 3 bases, with 12 bases between. The CDR3 contains 13 residues. The DNA of the CDR3 is TGTGCCTGGAGGGGGGCCCTCGGCTACGAGCAGTACTTC. This gives the protein CAWRGALGYEQYF.

The chain is built from TRBV12-5 and TRBJ2-5, with 15 bases aligning to TRBD2. V was clipped by 5 bases and J by 2 bases; unmatched bases: 3. This CDR3 is 16 amino acids long. Germline CDR1 LGHNT, CDR2 FRNRAP. CDR3 coding DNA: TGTGCTAGTGGTCCGGGACTAGCGGGGGGTCAAGAGACCCAGTACTTC. This sequence encodes CASGPGLAGGQETQYF.

The CDR3 loop reads CATSDSAGYQNIQYF. CDR3 nucleotide sequence: TGTGCCACCAGTGATTCGGCGGGTTACCAAAACATTCAGTACTTC. V usage is TRBV24-1 and J usage is TRBJ2-4; possibly TRBD2 for D (5 bases). Germline lookup yields CDR1 KGHDR and CDR2 SFDVKD. V was trimmed by 2 bases and J by 5 bases, leaving 12 bases between them. The CDR3 runs to 15 residues.

The V and J genes are TRBV6-2 or TRBV6-3 and TRBJ1-5; no clear D gene. This CDR3 comprises 18 residues. V was shortened by 4 bases and J by 5 bases, with 24 bases between the two germline ends. Germline lookup yields CDR1 MNHEY and CDR2 SVGEGT. The CDR3 sequence is CASSSPPPGMGYYQPQHF. Written as DNA, the CDR3 is TGTGCCAGCAGTTCCCCCCCGCCGGGGATGGGGTATTATCAGCCCCAGCATTTT.

This clonotype was seen a handful of times. V gene TRBV5-1 combines with J gene TRBJ2-3; D not resolved. Deletions cut 3 bases from V and 2 bases from J, with 16 bases between. The CDR3 contains 16 residues. CDR1 SGHRS and CDR2 YFSETQ come from the germline V gene. Here the CDR3 DNA reads TGCGCCAGCAGCTGGAAGGATCAAGAAACCACAGATACGCAGTATTTT. This encodes CASSWKDQETTDTQYF.

This clonotype was counted only a few times. The chain carries TRBV6-1 and TRBJ1-2; TRBD1 aligns across 8 bases. The CDR3 consists of 14 residues. Germline V gives CDR1 MNHNS, CDR2 SASEGT. The J segment lost 3 bases and the V segment lost 7 bases, leaving 7 bases of the junction unmatched. The CDR3: CASTLGTGHYGYTF. CDR3 sequence (DNA): TGTGCCAGCACCCTAGGGACAGGCCACTATGGCTACACCTTC.

This chain joins TRBV6-1 and TRBJ2-1, with D maybe TRBD2 (5 bases). There are 14 residues in the CDR3. V gave up 7 bases and J gave up 4 bases, with 14 bases separating them. CDR1 is MNHNS, CDR2 SASEGT, per germline. The CDR3 sequence is CASTHRGSYNEQFF. The CDR3 nucleotides read TGTGCCAGCACCCACCGGGGTTCATACAATGAGCAGTTCTTC.

This clonotype was found a few times. The rearrangement joins TRBV4-1 to TRBJ2-5; D could derive from TRBD1 or TRBD2 (6 bases each). This CDR3 comprises 16 residues. Trimming took off 1 base at V and 1 base at J, with 13 bases between the two ends. Germline CDR1 MGHRA, CDR2 YSYEKL. The DNA for the CDR3 is TGCGCCAGCAGCCAAGGTCGTGGAGGGGGCCAAGAGACCCAGTACTTC. Translating gives CASSQGRGGGQETQYF.

This chain links TRBV11-2 with TRBJ2-7; unclear D gene. This CDR3 contains 14 residues. Germline values: CDR1 SGHAT, CDR2 FQNNGV. V lost 2 bases and J 3 bases, leaving 11 bases between the germline ends. This CDR3 is CASSLNRMVYEQYF. In DNA form, the CDR3 reads TGTGCCAGCAGCTTAAATAGGATGGTCTACGAGCAGTACTTC.

DNA for the CDR3: TGTGCCAGCAGTTTAGATCGTTACAGACTCCCTTATACGCAGTATTTT. It encodes CASSLDRYRLPYTQYF. The V gene is TRBV12-3 or TRBV12-4, the J gene TRBJ2-3; D remains ambiguous. V dropped 1 base and J dropped 7 bases, with 18 bases sitting between them. This CDR3 is 16 amino acids long.

This clonotype is categorized as hyperexpanded. The chain combines TRBV12-3 or TRBV12-4 with TRBJ1-1; no definite D call. Trimming cost V 5 bases and J 1 base, with 11 bases left between them. This CDR3 comprises 14 residues. The CDR3 protein is CASSRLFGNTEAFF. The CDR3 DNA sequence: TGTGCCAGCAGTCGCCTATTCGGGAACACTGAAGCTTTCTTT.

This clonotype was seen only a few times. The CDR3 region has the DNA TGTGCCAGCAGCTTACAGGGGGCGGAACGGGCCTCCGAAGCTTTCTTT. Encoded protein: CASSLQGAERASEAFF. The chain combines TRBV7-9 with TRBJ1-1, with 8 bases matching TRBD1. The germline gives CDR1 SEHNR, CDR2 FQNEAQ (reference sequence). V trimming: 2 bases; J trimming: 8 bases; junction bases outside the gene matches: 13. The CDR3 spans 16 residues.

The V call is TRBV5-4, the J call TRBJ2-7, with 10 bases lining up with TRBD1. The V segment lost 3 bases and the J segment 3 bases; nucleotides outside the gene matches: 3. CDR1 and CDR2 from the germline V gene are SGHNT and YYREEE (reference sequence). The CDR3 sequence is 14 residues long. This CDR3 is CASSSGQGLYEQYF. In DNA form, the CDR3 reads TGTGCCAGCAGCTCGGGACAGGGGCTCTACGAGCAGTACTTC.

This clonotype was observed a handful of times. V is TRBV27 and J is TRBJ1-6; weak D call: TRBD1 (5 bases). Deletions cut 0 bases from V and 6 bases from J, with 9 bases between. This CDR3 is 15 amino acids long. CDR1 is MNHEY, CDR2 SMNVEV, per germline (reference sequence). As DNA, the CDR3 is TGTGCCAGCAGTTTATCCAGGGTGCCTAATTCACCCCTCCACTTT. The encoded protein is CASSLSRVPNSPLHF.

The sample holds a few counts of this clonotype. The chain couples TRBV5-1 to TRBJ2-3; 16 bases agree with TRBD2. The V gene's germline CDR1 is SGHRS and CDR2 YFSETQ. The CDR3 sequence is 17 residues long. V lost 1 base and J lost 6; bases outside the gene matches: 5. CDR3 sequence (DNA): TGCGCCAGCAGCTTGAAGGGACTAGCGGGGGGGCCCGATACGCAGTATTTT. This translates into CASSLKGLAGGPDTQYF.

The rearrangement uses TRBV12-3 or TRBV12-4 and TRBJ1-2, with unresolved D. The CDR3 contains 12 residues. The V end was cut by 6 bases, the J end by 8 bases, with 13 bases between. CDR3 nucleotides: TGTGCCAGCAGCCAGACCGATGGGGGCTACACCTTC. As protein: CASSQTDGGYTF.

There are a few counts of this clonotype. The V call is TRBV6-1, the J call TRBJ1-5; TRBD1 aligns across 9 bases. CDR3 size: 14 residues. V shed 6 bases and J 6 bases; nucleotides not matched to a gene: 6. Germline V gene lookup returns CDR1 MNHNS and CDR2 SASEGT. CDR3 amino acids: CASSAGTGSQPQHF. The CDR3 DNA is TGTGCCAGCAGCGCCGGGACAGGGAGTCAGCCCCAGCATTTT.

In nucleotides, the CDR3 is TGTGCCAGCAGTCGTGCCGGGACCGGCAATGAGCAGTTCTTC. Protein product: CASSRAGTGNEQFF. The V call is TRBV6-1, the J call TRBJ2-1, with D perhaps assigned TRBD1 or TRBD2 (5 bases each). Trimming stripped 5 bases from V and 6 bases from J, with 14 bases between. CDR3 length: 14 amino acids. CDR1 MNHNS and CDR2 SASEGT come from the germline V gene.

This clonotype was observed a few times. The chain has TRBV6-5 and TRBJ2-7, with 7 bases fitting TRBD1. V was clipped by 4 bases and J by 1 base; unmatched bases: 13. Germline loops: CDR1 MNHEY, CDR2 SVGAGI. CDR3 length equals 17 residues. The CDR3 reads CASSSGFTGARSYEQYF. The CDR3 nucleotides read TGTGCCAGCAGTTCGGGGTTTACAGGGGCTCGGTCCTACGAGCAGTACTTC.